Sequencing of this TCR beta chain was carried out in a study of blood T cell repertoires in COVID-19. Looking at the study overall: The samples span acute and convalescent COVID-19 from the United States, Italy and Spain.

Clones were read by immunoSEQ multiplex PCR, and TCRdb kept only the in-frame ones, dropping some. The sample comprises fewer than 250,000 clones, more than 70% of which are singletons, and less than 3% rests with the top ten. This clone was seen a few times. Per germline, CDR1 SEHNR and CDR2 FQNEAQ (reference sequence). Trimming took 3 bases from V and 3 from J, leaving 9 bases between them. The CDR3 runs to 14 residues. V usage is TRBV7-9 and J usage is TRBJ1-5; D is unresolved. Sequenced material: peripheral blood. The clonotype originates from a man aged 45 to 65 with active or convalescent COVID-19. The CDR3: CASSLGGNNQPQHF. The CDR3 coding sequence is TGTGCCAGCAGCTTGGGAGGGAACAATCAGCCCCAGCATTTT.